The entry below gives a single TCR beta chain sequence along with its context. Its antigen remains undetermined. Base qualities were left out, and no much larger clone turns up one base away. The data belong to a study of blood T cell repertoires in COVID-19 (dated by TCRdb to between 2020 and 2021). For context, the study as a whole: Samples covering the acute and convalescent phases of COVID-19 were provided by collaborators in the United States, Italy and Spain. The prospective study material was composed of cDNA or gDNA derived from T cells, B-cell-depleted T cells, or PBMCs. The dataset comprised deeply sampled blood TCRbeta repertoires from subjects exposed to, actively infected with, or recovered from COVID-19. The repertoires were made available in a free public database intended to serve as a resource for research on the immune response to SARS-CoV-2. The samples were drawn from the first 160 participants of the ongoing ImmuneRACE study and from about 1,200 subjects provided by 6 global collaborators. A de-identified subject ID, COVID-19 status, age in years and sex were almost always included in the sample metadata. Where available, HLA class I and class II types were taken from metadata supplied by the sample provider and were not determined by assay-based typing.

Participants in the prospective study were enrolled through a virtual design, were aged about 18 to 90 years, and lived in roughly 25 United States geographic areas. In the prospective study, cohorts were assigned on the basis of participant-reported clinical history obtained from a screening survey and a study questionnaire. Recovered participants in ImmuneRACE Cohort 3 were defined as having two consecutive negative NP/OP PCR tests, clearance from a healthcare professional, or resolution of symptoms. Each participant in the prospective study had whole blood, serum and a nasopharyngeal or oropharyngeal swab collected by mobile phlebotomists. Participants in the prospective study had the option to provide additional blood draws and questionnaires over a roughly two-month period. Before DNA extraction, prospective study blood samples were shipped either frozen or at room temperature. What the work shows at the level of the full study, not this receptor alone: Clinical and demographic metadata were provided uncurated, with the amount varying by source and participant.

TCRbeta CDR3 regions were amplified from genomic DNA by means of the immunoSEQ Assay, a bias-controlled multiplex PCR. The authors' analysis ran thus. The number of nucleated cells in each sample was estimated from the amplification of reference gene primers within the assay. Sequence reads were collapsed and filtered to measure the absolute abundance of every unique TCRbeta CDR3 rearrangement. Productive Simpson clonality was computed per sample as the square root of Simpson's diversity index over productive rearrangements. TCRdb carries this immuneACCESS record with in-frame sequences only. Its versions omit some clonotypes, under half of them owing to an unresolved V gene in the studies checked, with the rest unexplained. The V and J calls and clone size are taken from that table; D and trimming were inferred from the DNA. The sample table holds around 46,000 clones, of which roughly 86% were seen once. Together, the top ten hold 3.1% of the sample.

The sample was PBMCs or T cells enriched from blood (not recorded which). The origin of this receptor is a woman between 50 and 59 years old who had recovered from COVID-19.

CDR3 protein: CASSSTGGRGTDTQYF. Read as DNA, the sequence is TGCGCCAGCAGCTCGACAGGGGGCCGGGGGACAGATACGCAGTATTTT. Rearrangement joined TRBV5-1 to TRBJ2-3, and TRBD1 matches 10 of the central bases. CDR1 and CDR2, looked up from the germline V gene, are SGHRS and YFSETQ. From cysteine to phenylalanine, the CDR3 is 16 amino acids long. CDR3 DNA only is kept here, 48 bases in frame from base 1. The junction shows trimming of 3 bases on V and 3 bases on J, and the gene matches do not reach 7 bases of it. With the rest looked up from the reference TRBV5-1 and TRBJ2-3 genes rather than sequenced, the full variable domain is KAGVTQTPRYLIKTRGQQVTLSCSPISGHRSVSWYQQTPGQGLQFLFEYFSETQRNKGNFPGRFSGRQFSNSRSEMNVSTLELGDSALYLCASSSTGGRGTDTQYFGPGTRLTVL.